A selection of T cell receptor beta chains follows, all from one sample in a study of T cells after posttransplantation cyclophosphamide. Using immunoSEQ multiplex PCR, the repertoire was profiled, and TCRdb retains in-frame clones only, with some absent. The sample comprises 9,500 to 15,000 clones, about 80% of which are singletons, and around 3.6% rests with the top ten. Here the sequenced sample was PBMCs, taken around 350 days after allogeneic stem cell transplant with calcineurin inhibitor and methotrexate. The receptors derive from a male patient aged 25-45 years who received an allogeneic stem cell transplant from an unrelated donor, was CMV-positive, and had acute GVHD only. Some T cells here may be from the graft donor. Each CDR3 is given with its conserved first and last residue. Each record gives: D gene, V gene, clone size, J gene, CDR3 protein, CDR3 DNA. A D gene is named only where the DNA matches it firmly. Size tells how often a clone was seen (once, few, many) or the class of an expanded clone, and some rows leave it out.

.	TRBV7-2	few	TRBJ1-5	CASSPTWNQPQHF	TGTGCCAGCAGCCCAACATGGAATCAGCCCCAGCATTTT
.	TRBV7-9	.	TRBJ1-4	CASSLKGGNEKLFF	TGTGCCAGCAGCTTAAAGGGCGGGAATGAAAAACTGTTTTTT
TRBD2	TRBV4-2	few	TRBJ2-1	CASSQGGGARGNEQFF	TGTGCCAGCAGCCAAGGCGGGGGGGCTCGGGGGAATGAGCAGTTCTTC
TRBD2	TRBV7-6	few	TRBJ2-7	CASSPGLAGPREQYF	TGTGCCAGCAGCCCGGGACTAGCGGGGCCCAGGGAGCAGTACTTC
.	TRBV19	few	TRBJ1-5	CASNTSSLRDSNQPQHF	TGTGCCAGCAACACTTCCTCCCTGAGGGATAGCAATCAGCCCCAGCATTTT
TRBD2	TRBV30	.	TRBJ2-1	CAWGRTSGRDEQFF	TGTGCCTGGGGAAGGACTAGCGGGAGGGATGAGCAGTTCTTC
TRBD2	TRBV4-2	.	TRBJ2-7	CASSQEYSGTPYEQYF	TGTGCCAGCAGCCAAGAGTATAGCGGGACCCCCTACGAGCAGTACTTC
TRBD1	TRBV9	.	TRBJ2-7	CASSVATGGAYEQYF	TGTGCCAGCAGCGTAGCGACAGGGGGCGCCTACGAGCAGTACTTC
TRBD1	TRBV5-4	.	TRBJ1-3	CASSLAASDRVFSGNTIYF	TGTGCCAGCAGCTTGGCCGCCTCGGACAGGGTCTTCTCTGGAAACACCATATATTTT
TRBD1	TRBV2	.	TRBJ2-1	CASSVMARGRVNEQFF	TGTGCCAGCAGCGTAATGGCGAGGGGGCGGGTCAATGAGCAGTTCTTC
.	TRBV19	.	TRBJ1-5	CASRPILEGIQPQHF	TGTGCCAGTCGTCCCATCTTGGAGGGGATTCAGCCCCAGCATTTT
.	TRBV7-2	.	TRBJ1-2	CASSLSGSDYGYTF	TGTGCCAGCAGCTTATCCGGGAGCGACTATGGCTACACCTTC
TRBD2	TRBV5-1	.	TRBJ2-5	CASTPVGLAAQETQYF	TGCGCCAGCACTCCGGTGGGACTAGCGGCCCAAGAGACCCAGTACTTC
.	TRBV30	.	TRBJ1-1	CAWSSSDYTEAFF	TGTGCCTGGAGTTCGTCTGACTACACTGAAGCTTTCTTT
.	TRBV10-3	.	TRBJ2-3	CAISARDFTDTQYF	TGTGCCATCAGTGCTCGGGACTTCACAGATACGCAGTATTTT
.	TRBV30	.	TRBJ1-5	CAWSVGLGNQPQHF	TGTGCCTGGAGTGTAGGACTGGGCAATCAGCCCCAGCATTTT
.	TRBV4-2	.	TRBJ2-1	CASSQAGTLYNEQFF	TGTGCCAGCAGCCAGGCCGGGACTCTCTACAATGAGCAGTTCTTC
TRBD1	TRBV7-9	.	TRBJ1-1	CASSGQGDTEAFF	TGTGCCAGCAGCGGACAGGGGGACACTGAAGCTTTCTTT
.	TRBV5-1	.	TRBJ1-1	CASSLDRNTEAFF	TGCGCCAGCAGCTTGGATCGGAACACTGAAGCTTTCTTT
TRBD1	TRBV5-1	.	TRBJ1-3	CASSLTTGVPGNTIYF	TGCGCCAGCAGCTTGACGACAGGGGTTCCCGGAAACACCATATATTTT
TRBD1	TRBV7-9	few	TRBJ1-1	CASSPLDRATEAFF	TGTGCCAGCAGCCCTTTGGACAGGGCGACTGAAGCTTTCTTT
.	TRBV30	.	TRBJ1-1	CAWSVSAEAFF	TGTGCCTGGAGTGTATCAGCTGAAGCTTTCTTT